The entry below describes one TCR beta chain. Making each TCR library took around 3,300 ng of total RNA. TCRdb reprocessed the 5' RACE reads, keeping one entry per CDR3 protein, no DNA. The sample has over 100,000 distinct CDR3 sequences. The data stem from a study of monozygotic twins with inflammatory bowel disease. CDR3 length: 13 residues. CDR1 and CDR2 from the germline V gene are SGHTA and FQGNSA. The V gene is TRBV7-2, the J gene TRBJ2-1. The TCR sequence derives from a human donor with ulcerative colitis or Crohn's disease, or a healthy co-twin of an affected twin (not recorded which). Specimen: blood. CDR3 sequence reads: CASSLTADNEQFF.